This T cell receptor beta chain comes out of a study of beta chain features in type 1 diabetes (dated by TCRdb to the late 2010s). About the full investigation: No differences in mean age, gender distribution, total cell number or subset yield were found between patients and healthy donors. A total of around 110,000,000 sorted cells were examined across all samples, and RNA yield correlated strongly with the number of cells per subset. Regulatory and stem cell-like memory subsets were isolated from only 8 patients and 8 healthy donors, whereas naive and central memory subsets came from all 28 donors. The study compared TCRB repertoires of sorted circulating CD4+ T cell subsets between recently diagnosed type 1 diabetes patients and matched healthy donors.

For this clone: Its target antigen remains unknown. Nothing much larger sits one base from this clone, and base qualities are not available.

What the study reported, not specific to this receptor: Shorter templates might be favored by PCR, yet because patient and control samples were amplified and corrected together, any such skew would affect both groups equally. Because the HLA sub-analyses included only small numbers of individuals, any influence of HLA type on TCRB rearrangement was left unresolved. Naive, central memory and regulatory TCRB repertoires appeared to be more similar among patients than among healthy donors. Type 1 diabetes patients showed a moderate but significant shortening of TCRB CDR3 length in all four CD4+ subsets. At VDJ recombination sites, type 1 diabetes patients had fewer insertions and more deleted nucleotides, which implies abnormalities in thymic rearrangement. Because cDNA was sequenced instead of genomic DNA, activated cells with high expression could be over-represented, although the groups did not differ in activation or CD3 levels.

A single peripheral blood draw of 90 to 150 mL on average was collected from each donor into heparinised tubes. Using a panel that included CD45RO, CCR7, CD25, CD127, CD95 and CD27, naive, central memory, regulatory and stem cell-like memory CD4+ T cells were sorted on a BD FACSAria II. Every sorted population had a purity above 98%. Right away, PBMCs were isolated by Lymphoprep density gradient centrifugation and were stained directly, with no culture step. Samples were stained and sorted in pairs, with one healthy donor and one patient per experiment, so that batch effects were minimized. The High Capacity cDNA Reverse Transcription Kit was used to reverse transcribe all of the isolated RNA, meaning that expressed TCRB transcripts were what got sequenced. Naive, central memory and regulatory T cell samples underwent deep immunoSEQ sequencing, averaging roughly 3.3 million total reads per sample. After sorted cells were lysed in RLT buffer, RNA was extracted with DNase-treated RNeasy Micro or Mini kits, with the choice depending on cell number. To prevent cross-contamination, each cell subset was processed individually, whereas patient and healthy donor samples were processed jointly. TCRB sequences were amplified from cDNA with the immunoSEQ multiplex PCR, producing 87-bp fragments spanning the CDR3 region. Amplicons were sequenced on the Illumina HiSeq platform. Per the source publication's procedure: PCR bias was computationally corrected using synthetic template baselines, reads within Hamming distance 2 were collapsed, and singletons that could not be merged were discarded. Reads were aligned to IMGT to assign V, D and J genes, CDR3 length, and insertions or deletions at six rearrangement sites. Within each subset, clonotype counts were normalized to sorted cell number, after which true diversity and Gini coefficients were computed with the tcR R package. The overlap coefficient, calculated on TCRB nucleotide sequences, was used to quantify repertoire sharing. Out-of-frame TCRB sequences from naive cells were analyzed as a proxy for the pre-selection repertoire. Drawn from immuneACCESS, this table holds only the in-frame rearrangements with V and J called that TCRdb kept. Clones are partly lost; checked studies trace under half to an unresolved V gene and leave the rest unexplained. V, J and clone size derive from that table, while D and trimming were established from the DNA sequence. This sample holds about 340,000 clones; approximately 15% were observed only once. Of the sample, around 0.016% falls within the top ten clones.

The CDR3, from cysteine to phenylalanine, totals 16 residues. Solely the CDR3 DNA is kept, with 48 bases framed from the first base. As encoded in the germline V gene (reference sequence), CDR1 is SGHNT while CDR2 is YYREEE. V lost 4 bases and J lost 6 bases, and the count of bases not matched to a germline gene is 8. The sequence joins TRBV5-4 to TRBJ2-5, and 14 junction bases match TRBD2. The sequence was obtained from a woman younger than 35 with type 1 diabetes. Material for sequencing was naive CD4+ T cells from blood. Read against the paper, the sample's cell subset or site label means: true naive CD4+ T cells. Read as DNA, the sequence is TGTGCCAGCAGCGGGGGGACTAGCGGGAGTGTGAAGACCCAGTACTTC. It is translated as CASSGGTSGSVKTQYF. Full variable domain (CDR3 extended with the reference TRBV5-4 and TRBJ2-5 proteins): ETGVTQSPTHLIKTRGQQVTLRCSSQSGHNTVSWYQQALGQGPQFIFQYYREEENGRGNFPPRFSGLQFPNYSSELNVNALELDDSALYLCASSGGTSGSVKTQYFGPGTRLLVL.